A selection of T cell receptor beta chains follows, all from one sample in a study of blood T cell repertoires in COVID-19. Generated by immunoSEQ multiplex PCR, the TCRdb table keeps only in-frame clones and is missing some. The data show about 150,000 clones, 80% seen once. The sequenced sample consisted of peripheral blood. Every receptor here comes from a man aged 55 to 70 with acute or convalescent COVID-19. Both conserved end residues are part of each CDR3. The D gene is left open where the match is weak. Clone size is not always given. Where it is, it says once, few, many or a class for expanded clones.

V gene	clone size	J gene	D gene	CDR3 DNA	CDR3 protein
TRBV5-5	few	TRBJ2-3	TRBD1	TGTGCCAGCAGCTTGGGTGGTACAGGGGGCGCAGATACGCAGTATTTT	CASSLGGTGGADTQYF
TRBV3-1/TRBV3-2	-	TRBJ1-1	-	TGTGCCAGCAGCCAAGGATTAGGCGTCGGAGTTAAAGCTTTCTTT	CASSQGLGVGVKAFF
TRBV28	-	TRBJ1-2	TRBD1	TGTGCCAGCAGTTTATCCGGGACAGGGGTGCGGGGCTACACCTTC	CASSLSGTGVRGYTF
TRBV12-3/TRBV12-4	-	TRBJ2-1	-	TGTGCCAGCAGTTTGGGTCGGGACAATGAGCAGTTCTTC	CASSLGRDNEQFF
TRBV4-3	once	TRBJ1-6	-	TGCGCCAGCAGCCAAGATAGTGGGGGCGGAAATTCACCCCTCCACTTT	CASSQDSGGGNSPLHF
TRBV2	-	TRBJ2-5	TRBD1	TGTGCCAGCAGTCGACAGGGGTCCGTCCAAGAGACCCAGTACTTC	CASSRQGSVQETQYF
TRBV6-2/TRBV6-3	once	TRBJ1-2	-	TGTGCCAGCAGCAACCCCAGGGGAAGAGGCTATGGCTACACCTTC	CASSNPRGRGYGYTF
TRBV28	-	TRBJ2-2	TRBD1	TGTGCCAGCATTTGGGGACAGGGGGCTGGCGGGGAGCTGTTTTTT	CASIWGQGAGGELFF
TRBV4-2	-	TRBJ2-7	TRBD2	TGTGCCAGCAGCCAAGAGGGAGGGAAAGGCTACGAGCAGTACTTC	CASSQEGGKGYEQYF
TRBV29-1	-	TRBJ1-2	-	TGCAGCGTCGCAGGGATGGGAGGCTACACCTTC	CSVAGMGGYTF